Given below is one T cell receptor beta chain in context. V shed 4 bases and J shed 5 bases, with 8 bases lying between them. This CDR3 region has 13 residues. This record belongs to a study of blood T cell repertoires in COVID-19. At the level of the study: Donors in the United States, Italy and Spain gave samples during acute or convalescent COVID-19. T cells, B-cell-depleted T cells, or PBMCs provided the cDNA or gDNA that served as material.

Authors' processing steps: Estimation of nucleated cell counts relied on the amplification of reference gene primers. Using immunoSEQ multiplex PCR, the repertoire was profiled, and TCRdb retains in-frame clones only, with some absent. Clonal size and the V and J genes are those of that table, whereas D and trimming came from the DNA. This table has over 90,000 clones, approximately 90% appearing once. The genes are TRBV12-3 or TRBV12-4 and TRBJ2-2; unclear D gene. The TCR originated in a man aged 45-65 years with acute or convalescent COVID-19. Sequencing was done on a sample of peripheral blood. The CDR3 DNA is TGTGCCAGCAGTTCGTCTCGGACCGGGGAGCTGTTTTTT. Translating it yields CASSSSRTGELFF.